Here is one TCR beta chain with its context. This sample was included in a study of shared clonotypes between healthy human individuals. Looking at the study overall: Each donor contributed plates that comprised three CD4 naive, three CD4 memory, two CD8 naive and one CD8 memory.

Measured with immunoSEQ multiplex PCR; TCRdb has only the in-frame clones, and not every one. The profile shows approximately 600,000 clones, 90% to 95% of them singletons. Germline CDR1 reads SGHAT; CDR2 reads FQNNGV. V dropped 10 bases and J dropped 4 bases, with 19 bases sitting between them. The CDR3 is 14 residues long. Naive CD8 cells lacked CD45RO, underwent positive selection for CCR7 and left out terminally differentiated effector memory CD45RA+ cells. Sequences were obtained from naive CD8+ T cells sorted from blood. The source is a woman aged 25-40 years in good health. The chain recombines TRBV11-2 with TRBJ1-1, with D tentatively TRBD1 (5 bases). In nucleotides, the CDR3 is TGTGCCACCACTCCTTCCGCTGGGGCCACTGAAGCTTTCTTT. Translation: CATTPSAGATEAFF.